The entry below gives a single TCR beta chain sequence along with its context. Its target is not known. The data stem from a study of blood T cells in healthy people across ages. Study findings and constraints: Changes seen in expanded clonotypes were possibly confounded by donor CMV status left unknown. Donors of long life had a larger count of naive CD4+ cells and greater diversity than aged donors.

The sample providers were healthy Caucasian people from Russia, aged about 6 to 100. Samples each yielded at least 5.5 micrograms of total RNA. Next came a second PCR, run for about 7 to 12 cycles, which used a sample-barcoded 5' primer along with a J-beta primer mix. Each CDR3 protein is one row after TCRdb ran MiXCR on the 5' RACE reads. The profile shows about 1.1 million distinct CDR3 sequences, 35% to 45% of them singletons. From germline, CDR1 is MNHNS and CDR2 SASEGT. CDR3 length: 15 amino acids. The J segment lost 3 bases and the V segment lost 1 base, leaving 6 bases of the junction unmatched.

The sequencing input was blood. The receptor was isolated from a man between 18 and 35 years old in good health. This chain uses TRBV6-1 with TRBJ2-7; TRBD1 aligns across 7 bases. Here the CDR3 DNA reads TGTGCCAGCAGTGAAGAAAGACAGGGAATCTACGAGCAGTACTTC. Protein product: CASSEERQGIYEQYF.